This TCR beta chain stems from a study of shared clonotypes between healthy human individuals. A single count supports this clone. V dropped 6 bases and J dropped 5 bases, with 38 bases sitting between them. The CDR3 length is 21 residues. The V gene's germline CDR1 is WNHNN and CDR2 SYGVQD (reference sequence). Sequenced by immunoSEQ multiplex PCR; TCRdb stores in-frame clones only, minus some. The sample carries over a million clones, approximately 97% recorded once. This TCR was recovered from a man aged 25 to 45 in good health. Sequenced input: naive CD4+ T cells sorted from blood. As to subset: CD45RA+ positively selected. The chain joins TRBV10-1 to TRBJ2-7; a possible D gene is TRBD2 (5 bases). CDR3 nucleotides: TGCGCCAGCAGAGAGCCCCGAAAACCGACTATTATAGGGCCGAAAGCTAACGAGCAGTACTTC. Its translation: CASREPRKPTIIGPKANEQYF.